The 11 T cell receptor beta chains reported below all come from one sample, sequenced in a study of T cell changes during pregnancy in multiple sclerosis. Repertoires were generated with immunoSEQ multiplex PCR, while TCRdb's copy carries only in-frame clones and drops some. The data contain 40,000 to 50,000 clones, 90% of them singletons. This material consisted of CD8+ T cells from peripheral blood mononuclear cells, taken in the first trimester of pregnancy. All receptors come from a female donor with multiple sclerosis, enrolled in a pregnancy study.

This chain connects TRBV7-6 to TRBJ2-1, with D perhaps matching TRBD1 (5 bases). The CDR3 has 14 amino acids. V was cut by 3 bases and J by 6 bases, with 12 bases left in between. Germline CDR1 SGHVS, CDR2 FNYEAQ. The CDR3 reads CASSFRGKSNEQFF. CDR3 nucleotide sequence: TGTGCCAGCAGCTTTAGGGGCAAAAGCAATGAGCAGTTCTTC.

The chain couples TRBV29-1 to TRBJ1-3; possibly TRBD1 for D (5 bases). This CDR3 contains 13 residues. The V gene lost 4 bases and the J gene lost 1 base, with 8 bases spanning the gap. Germline CDR1 is SQVTM and CDR2 is ANQGSEA. CDR3 coding DNA: TGCAGCGTTGTGGGGGGGTCTGGAAACACCATATATTTT. Its protein is CSVVGGSGNTIYF.

The CDR3 spells CAIAPLTGVETQYF. The CDR3, as DNA: TGTGCCATTGCGCCCTTAACAGGGGTGGAGACCCAGTACTTC. This chain connects TRBV10-3 to TRBJ2-5, with 7 bases matching TRBD1. The V and J ends lost 9 bases and 5 bases, in that order; junction bases with no gene match: 12. The CDR3 is made up of 14 amino acids. Germline CDR1 ENHRY, CDR2 SYGVKD.

This clone was counted once. The chain uses TRBV11-2 and TRBJ2-4; D might be TRBD2 (6 bases). The CDR3 has 14 residues. Germline-derived CDR1 and CDR2 are SGHAT and FQNNGV. Between the trimmed V and J ends, which lost 8 bases and 7 bases, there was a span of 18 bases. The CDR3 DNA reads as TGTGCCAGCGAGGACCTTCAAAGCGGGAACATTCAGTACTTC. It encodes CASEDLQSGNIQYF.

V and J are TRBV6-1 and TRBJ2-2, with TRBD2 matching over 9 bases. This CDR3 region has 15 residues. Trimming at V came to 4 bases and at J to 6 bases, leaving 6 bases not matched to a gene. Germline V CDR1 and CDR2: MNHNS, SASEGT. The CDR3 loop is CASSGLAAMAGELFF. The CDR3 nucleotides are TGTGCCAGCAGTGGACTAGCGGCTATGGCCGGGGAGCTGTTTTTT.

The rearrangement uses TRBV7-9 and TRBJ2-1; D remains unclear. V lost 3 bases and J lost 4, with 16 bases in between. The germline CDR1 and CDR2 sequences are SEHNR and FQNEAQ (reference sequence). CDR3 size: 16 residues. CDR3 sequence: CASSFQLDPTYNEQFF. CDR3 sequence (DNA): TGTGCCAGCAGCTTTCAGCTAGACCCAACGTACAATGAGCAGTTCTTC.

This chain connects TRBV25-1 to TRBJ1-6, with 11 bases matching TRBD1. CDR1 MGHDK and CDR2 SYGVNS come from the germline V gene. Losses at the gene ends were 8 bases for V and 5 bases for J; bases not matched to a gene: 2. The CDR3 extends over 14 amino acids. This chain's CDR3 is CASGGQGDNSPLHF. The CDR3 DNA follows: TGTGCCAGCGGGGGACAGGGGGATAATTCACCCCTCCACTTT.

The chain has TRBV5-1 and TRBJ2-1; TRBD2 matches at 14 bases. Trimming removed 4 bases from V and 8 bases from J; junction bases left unmatched: 8. Germline V gene data show CDR1 as SGHRS and CDR2 as YFSETQ. The CDR3 has 16 amino acids. CDR3 amino acids: CASSPGTSGSIHEQFF. The CDR3 DNA reads TGCGCCAGCAGCCCAGGGACTAGCGGGAGCATCCATGAGCAGTTCTTC.

CDR3 DNA: TGTGCCAGCAGCCTAACGACGGGAAACACTGAAGCTTTCTTT. Encoded protein: CASSLTTGNTEAFF. J is TRBJ1-1 and V is TRBV6-1; D gene unclear. CDR3 length equals 14 residues. V was trimmed by 6 bases and J by 2 bases, leaving 13 bases between them. The germline V gene encodes CDR1 MNHNS and CDR2 SASEGT.

The genes are TRBV27 and TRBJ1-1; D remains ambiguous. V was clipped by 5 bases and J by 1 base, with 11 bases between them. Per the germline V gene, CDR1 is MNHEY and CDR2 is SMNVEV (reference sequence). The CDR3 contains 14 residues. The DNA of the CDR3 is TGTGCCAGCAGTCCATATGAACAGAACACTGAAGCTTTCTTT. It is translated as CASSPYEQNTEAFF.

This clone appeared a single time. The rearrangement links TRBV6-1 to TRBJ2-3; perhaps TRBD2 as D (5 bases). Trimming pared 7 bases from V and 6 bases from J, leaving 20 bases between. Germline V gives CDR1 MNHNS, CDR2 SASEGT. This CDR3 is 15 amino acids long. CDR3 sequence: CASNPFRAGGDTQYF. In DNA form, the CDR3 reads TGTGCCAGCAACCCCTTCCGGGCGGGCGGGGATACGCAGTATTTT.